A single sample is the source of the 16 T cell receptor beta chains below, sequenced in a study of blood T cell repertoires in COVID-19. The table came from immunoSEQ multiplex PCR; TCRdb's copy has only in-frame clones and leaves some out. The repertoire has about 81,000 clones, just over 85% of them found once; the top ten carry about 4.4%. The sample comprised peripheral blood. The receptors here all came from a woman older than 75 with acute or convalescent COVID-19.

The rearrangement uses TRBV20-1 and TRBJ2-1; TRBD2 is a possible D gene (5 bases). This CDR3 has 11 residues. The germline V gene encodes CDR1 DFQATT and CDR2 SNEGSKA (reference sequence). With 1 base removed from V and 10 bases from J, the gap between germline ends came to 8 bases. CDR3 in DNA: TGCAGTGCTAGAGGAGGGTTGGAGCAGTTCTTC. Protein product: CSARGGLEQFF.

This clone has a single count. This chain uses TRBV27 with TRBJ1-2; 10 bases match TRBD1. The germline V gene encodes CDR1 MNHEY and CDR2 SMNVEV (reference sequence). This CDR3 spans 15 amino acids. V shed 0 bases, J shed 2 bases, and the junction held 0 bases outside the gene matches. The chain's CDR3 is CASSLSGQGNYGYTF. CDR3 nucleotides: TGTGCCAGCAGTTTATCGGGACAGGGGAACTATGGCTACACCTTC.

The chain couples TRBV6-5 to TRBJ2-2; TRBD2 agrees at 8 bases. This CDR3 contains 12 residues. Germline CDR1 MNHEY, CDR2 SVGAGI. The junction had 7 bases not matched to a gene; V was cut back by 10 bases and J by 9 bases. CDR3 in DNA: TGTGCCATCAACGCGGGGGGAAGGGAGCTGTTTTTT. Its protein product is CAINAGGRELFF.

The chain recombines TRBV19 with TRBJ2-7; 7 nucleotides match TRBD1. Germline values: CDR1 LNHDA, CDR2 SQIVND (reference sequence). With 5 bases clipped from V and 2 bases from J, the junction kept 3 bases outside the gene matches. The length of the CDR3 is 13 residues. The DNA of the CDR3 is TGTGCCAGTAGTCCGGGACAGACCTACGAGCAGTACTTC. This translates into CASSPGQTYEQYF.

The gene calls are TRBV24-1 and TRBJ2-3; 8 bases are a match to TRBD2. The CDR3 covers 16 residues. The ends lost 4 bases at V and 0 bases at J; junction bases unmatched: 5. The germline V gene has CDR1 KGHDR and CDR2 SFDVKD. Written as DNA, the CDR3 is TGTGCCACCAGTGACCCATCGGGAGGGAGCACAGATACGCAGTATTTT. The encoded protein is CATSDPSGGSTDTQYF.

This clone occurred a few times. The chain links TRBV4-1 to TRBJ1-1; D unresolved. V was pared by 1 base and J by 6 bases, with 12 bases between. CDR1 is MGHRA, CDR2 YSYEKL, per germline. The CDR3 contains 14 residues. This CDR3 reads CASSQVSGASEAFF. The CDR3, as DNA: TGCGCCAGCAGCCAAGTTTCGGGAGCCTCTGAAGCTTTCTTT.

This chain's CDR3 is CASSPDRAGSQHF. DNA of the CDR3: TGTGCCAGCAGCCCAGACAGGGCTGGGTCCCAGCATTTT. The V call is TRBV3-1 (or the pseudogene TRBV3-2), the J call TRBJ1-5; TRBD1 agrees at 7 bases. The junction had 8 bases not matched to a gene; V was cut back by 4 bases and J by 11 bases. This CDR3 has 13 residues. CDR1 and CDR2 (germline): LGHDT, YNNKEL (reference sequence).

The chain has TRBV6-2 or TRBV6-3 and TRBJ1-5; 8 bases map to TRBD1. Trimming took 0 bases from V and 0 from J; bases not matched to a gene: 13. The CDR3 runs 20 residues. The germline CDR1 and CDR2 sequences are MNHEY and SVGEGT. As DNA, the CDR3 is TGTGCCAGCAGTTACTCCCTTACCGGGACAGGTCTTTATAGCAATCAGCCCCAGCATTTT. Translating gives CASSYSLTGTGLYSNQPQHF.

V is TRBV15 and J is TRBJ2-2; D remains unclear. CDR1 and CDR2 (germline): LNHNV, YYDKDF (reference sequence). CDR3 length: 12 residues. V was shortened by 7 bases and J by 1 base, with 4 bases between the two germline ends. In DNA form, the CDR3 reads TGTGCCACCACAAAGAACACCGGGGAGCTGTTTTTT. Its translation is CATTKNTGELFF.

The chain recombines TRBV5-1 with TRBJ2-5; the match to TRBD2 covers 11 bases. Trimming took 2 bases from V and 5 from J; bases not matched to a gene: 8. The germline V gene has CDR1 SGHRS and CDR2 YFSETQ. CDR3 length equals 16 residues. The CDR3 region is CASSFGLAGGRETQYF. CDR3 coding DNA: TGCGCCAGCAGCTTTGGTCTAGCGGGGGGCCGGGAGACCCAGTACTTC.

CDR3 coding DNA: TGTGCCAGCAGCGTAGACGGGACTCGAAGCCCACATGAGCAGTTCTTC. Amino acid sequence: CASSVDGTRSPHEQFF. This chain uses TRBV9 with TRBJ2-1; tentative D call: TRBD2 (6 bases). The CDR3 is 16 amino acids. With 0 bases removed from V and 8 bases from J, the gap between germline ends came to 18 bases. CDR1 and CDR2 from the germline V gene are SGDLS and YYNGEE.

V gene TRBV25-1 combines with J gene TRBJ1-1; D might be TRBD1 (6 bases). V shed 7 bases and J shed 3 bases, with 18 bases lying between them. Germline loops: CDR1 MGHDK, CDR2 SYGVNS. CDR3 length: 15 amino acids. In DNA form, the CDR3 reads TGTGCCAGCACCAGACCAGGGGCGTTGCACACTGAAGCTTTCTTT. Its protein is CASTRPGALHTEAFF.

The chain is built from TRBV18 and TRBJ1-4; TRBD1 aligns across 7 bases. With V trimmed by 2 bases and J by 5 bases, 5 bases remained unmatched. The CDR3 runs 15 residues. CDR1 is KGHSH, CDR2 LQKENI, per germline. The CDR3 loop is CASSPNRGGNEKLFF. Written as DNA, the CDR3 is TGTGCCAGCTCACCAAACAGGGGTGGGAATGAAAAACTGTTTTTT.

The chain is built from TRBV6-1 and TRBJ1-2, with TRBD1 as a possible D gene (6 bases). CDR3 length: 13 amino acids. Germline CDR1 is MNHNS and CDR2 is SASEGT. V lost 6 bases to trimming and J lost 4 bases, with 12 bases between them. The CDR3, as DNA: TGTGCCAGCAGCTCAGGGGCCTCCTATGGCTACACCTTC. It codes for CASSSGASYGYTF.

The V and J genes are TRBV12-3 or TRBV12-4 and TRBJ1-1, with no clear D. V lost 6 bases and J lost 3, with 8 bases in between. The CDR3 runs to 12 residues. DNA of the CDR3: TGTGCCAGCAGGTTGCAGGACACTGAAGCTTTCTTT. Translating it yields CASRLQDTEAFF.

The V and J genes are TRBV18 and TRBJ1-1; TRBD1 agrees at 9 bases. Germline CDR1 is KGHSH and CDR2 is LQKENI. CDR3 length equals 15 residues. V gave up 0 bases and J gave up 4 bases; unmatched junction bases: 3. CDR3 DNA sequence: TGTGCCAGCTCACCACCTGGGACAGGGAGCACTGAAGCTTTCTTT. Amino acids: CASSPPGTGSTEAFF.